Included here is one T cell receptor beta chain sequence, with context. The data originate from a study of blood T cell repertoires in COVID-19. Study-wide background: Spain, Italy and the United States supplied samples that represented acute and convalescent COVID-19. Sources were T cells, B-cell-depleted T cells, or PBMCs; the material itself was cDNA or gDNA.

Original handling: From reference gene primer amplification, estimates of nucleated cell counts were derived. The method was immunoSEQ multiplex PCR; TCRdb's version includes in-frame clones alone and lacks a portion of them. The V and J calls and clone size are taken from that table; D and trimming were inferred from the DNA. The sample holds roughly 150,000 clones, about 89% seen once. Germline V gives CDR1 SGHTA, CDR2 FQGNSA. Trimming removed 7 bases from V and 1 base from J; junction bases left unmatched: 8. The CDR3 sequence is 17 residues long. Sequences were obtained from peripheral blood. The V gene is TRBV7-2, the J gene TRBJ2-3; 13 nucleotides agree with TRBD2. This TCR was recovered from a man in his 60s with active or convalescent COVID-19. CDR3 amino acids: CASKRTSGRGGTDTQYF. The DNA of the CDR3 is TGTGCCAGCAAAAGAACTAGCGGGAGGGGGGGCACAGATACGCAGTATTTT.